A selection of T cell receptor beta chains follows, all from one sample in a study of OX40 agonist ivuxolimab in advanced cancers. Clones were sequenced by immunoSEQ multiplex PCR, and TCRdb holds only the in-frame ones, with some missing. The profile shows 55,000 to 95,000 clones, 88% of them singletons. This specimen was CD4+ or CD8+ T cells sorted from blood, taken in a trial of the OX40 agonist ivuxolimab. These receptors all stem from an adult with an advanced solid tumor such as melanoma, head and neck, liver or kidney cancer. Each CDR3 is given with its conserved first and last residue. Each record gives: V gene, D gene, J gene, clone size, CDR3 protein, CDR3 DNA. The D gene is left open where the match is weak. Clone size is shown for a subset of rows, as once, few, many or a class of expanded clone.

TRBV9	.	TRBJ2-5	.	CASSVGLRETQYF	TGTGCCAGCAGCGTAGGTCTTAGGGAGACCCAGTACTTC
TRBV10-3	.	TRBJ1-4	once	CAISESKTDNEKLFF	TGTGCCATCAGTGAGTCGAAGACAGACAATGAAAAACTGTTTTTT
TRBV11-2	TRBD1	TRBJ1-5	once	CASSPDRGHQPQHF	TGTGCCAGCAGCCCCGACAGGGGTCATCAGCCCCAGCATTTT
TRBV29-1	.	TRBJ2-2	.	CSVEDRGVSPSGELFF	TGCAGCGTTGAAGATAGGGGAGTCTCCCCCTCCGGGGAGCTGTTTTTT
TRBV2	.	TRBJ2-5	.	CASSERSETQYF	TGTGCCAGCAGTGAAAGGTCGGAGACCCAGTACTTC
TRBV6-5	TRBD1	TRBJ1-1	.	CASNFRGQVTEAFF	TGTGCCAGCAACTTCAGGGGGCAGGTCACTGAAGCTTTCTTT
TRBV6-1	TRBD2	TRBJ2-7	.	CASSTGTSSYEQYF	TGTGCCAGCAGCACCGGGACTAGCTCCTACGAGCAGTACTTC
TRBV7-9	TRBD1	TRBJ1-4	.	CASSPPDRGTNEKLFF	TGTGCCAGCAGCCCACCTGACAGGGGAACTAATGAAAAACTGTTTTTT
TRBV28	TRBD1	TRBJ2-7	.	CASSSSGGDSYEQYF	TGTGCCAGCAGTTCTTCAGGGGGCGACTCCTACGAGCAGTACTTC
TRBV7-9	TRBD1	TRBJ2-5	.	CASSDGTGGRETQYF	TGTGCCAGCAGTGACGGGACAGGGGGCAGGGAGACCCAGTACTTC
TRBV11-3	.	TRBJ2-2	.	CASSSSEYTGELFF	TGTGCCAGCAGCTCGAGCGAATACACCGGGGAGCTGTTTTTT
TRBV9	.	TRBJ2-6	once	CASSVTASGANVLTF	TGTGCCAGCAGCGTGACGGCCTCTGGGGCCAACGTCCTGACTTTC
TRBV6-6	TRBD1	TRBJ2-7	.	CASSYANTGAGYEQYF	TGTGCCAGCAGTTACGCTAATACAGGGGCCGGCTACGAGCAGTACTTC
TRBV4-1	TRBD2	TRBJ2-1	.	CASSQDPISGEYNEQFF	TGCGCCAGCAGCCAAGATCCGATTAGCGGGGAGTACAATGAGCAGTTCTTC
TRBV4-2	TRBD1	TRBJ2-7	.	CASSPGQALYEQYF	TGTGCCAGCAGCCCGGGACAGGCGTTGTACGAGCAGTACTTC
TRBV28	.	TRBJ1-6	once	CASSPSNSPLHF	TGTGCCAGCAGTCCTTCTAATTCACCCCTCCACTTT
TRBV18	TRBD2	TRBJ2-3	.	CASSPPGRDPYF	TGTGCCAGCTCACCACCGGGGAGGGATCCGTATTTT
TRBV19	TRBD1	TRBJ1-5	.	CATHRGLDQPQHF	TGTGCCACTCACAGGGGACTCGATCAGCCCCAGCATTTT
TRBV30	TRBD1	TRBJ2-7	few	CAWKMTGSSYEQYF	TGTGCCTGGAAAATGACAGGGAGCTCCTACGAGCAGTACTTC
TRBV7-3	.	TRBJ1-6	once	CASSPGTGDSPLHF	TGTGCCAGCAGCCCCGGGACCGGGGATTCACCCCTCCACTTT
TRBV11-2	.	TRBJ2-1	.	CASSSAGQFSNEQFF	TGTGCCAGCAGCTCTGCCGGGCAGTTCAGCAATGAGCAGTTCTTC
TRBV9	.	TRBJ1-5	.	CASSPRVDKKINQPQHF	TGTGCCAGCAGCCCGAGGGTGGACAAAAAAATCAATCAGCCCCAGCATTTT
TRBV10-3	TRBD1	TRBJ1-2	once	CAISDWDSKKANYGYTF	TGTGCCATCAGTGACTGGGACAGCAAAAAAGCTAACTATGGCTACACCTTC
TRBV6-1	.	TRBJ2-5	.	CASRGGRYQETQYF	TGTGCCAGCAGGGGTGGGAGATACCAAGAGACCCAGTACTTC
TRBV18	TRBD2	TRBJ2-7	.	CASSPPLAGTYEQYF	TGTGCCAGCTCACCTCCACTAGCGGGGACCTACGAGCAGTACTTC
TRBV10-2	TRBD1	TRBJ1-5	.	CASSEPTGVNQPQHF	TGCGCCAGCAGTGAGCCGACAGGGGTCAATCAGCCCCAGCATTTT
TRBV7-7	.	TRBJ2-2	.	CASSLGSAAGELFF	TGTGCTAGCAGCTTAGGGTCGGCGGCCGGGGAGCTGTTTTTT
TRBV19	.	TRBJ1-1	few	CASSTGLVTEAFF	TGTGCCAGTAGTACCGGGTTGGTCACTGAAGCTTTCTTT
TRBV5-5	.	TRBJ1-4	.	CASSLRGDNEKLFF	TGTGCCAGCAGCTTGCGGGGTGATAATGAAAAACTGTTTTTT
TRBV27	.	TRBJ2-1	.	CASSLRDTYNEQFF	TGTGCCAGCAGTCTCCGGGACACTTACAATGAGCAGTTCTTC
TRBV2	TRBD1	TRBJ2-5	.	CASSELIPGQGKETQYF	TGTGCCAGCAGTGAGCTAATCCCGGGACAGGGGAAAGAGACCCAGTACTTC
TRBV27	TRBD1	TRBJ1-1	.	CASRPDRENTEAFF	TGTGCCAGCCGCCCGGACAGGGAAAACACTGAAGCTTTCTTT
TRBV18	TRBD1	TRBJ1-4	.	CASSPRSQGANEKLFF	TGTGCCAGCTCACCACGGTCCCAGGGGGCTAATGAAAAACTGTTTTTT
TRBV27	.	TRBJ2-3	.	CASRGMMGRVSSHTQYF	TGTGCCAGCAGGGGAATGATGGGCAGGGTCTCCTCTCATACGCAGTATTTT
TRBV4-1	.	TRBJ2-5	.	CASSQEGRQVVGTQYF	TGCGCCAGCAGCCAAGAAGGACGACAGGTTGTGGGGACCCAGTACTTC